These T cell receptor beta chains were read from a single sample in a study of Ad26.COV2.S vaccination and SARS-CoV-2 variants. The data were produced by immunoSEQ multiplex PCR, yet TCRdb's version contains in-frame clones alone and is incomplete. In the table there are 320,000 or so clones, roughly 90% of which are singletons. This specimen consisted of peripheral blood, obtained in a trial of Ad26.COV2.S vaccine versus placebo. Receptors were obtained from a person between 18 and 65 years old who received the Ad26.COV2.S COVID-19 vaccine or a placebo. Each CDR3 is given with its conserved first and last residue. The order of the fields is J gene, clone size, V gene, D gene, CDR3 protein, CDR3 DNA. The D gene is left open where the match is weak. Clone size is stated in some rows and not others, as once, few, many or a class when expanded.

J: TRBJ1-5; size: .; V: TRBV5-5; D: .; CDR3: CASSLEGSGNQPQHF; DNA: TGTGCCAGCAGCTTGGAGGGATCCGGCAATCAGCCCCAGCATTTT
J: TRBJ2-7; size: .; V: TRBV7-9; D: .; CDR3: CASSAFNEQYF; DNA: TGTGCCAGCAGCGCGTTTAACGAGCAGTACTTC
J: TRBJ1-1; size: .; V: TRBV6-5; D: .; CDR3: CASSPQSFMNTEAFF; DNA: TGTGCCAGCAGTCCGCAAAGCTTCATGAACACTGAAGCTTTCTTT
J: TRBJ2-1; size: .; V: TRBV24-1; D: TRBD2; CDR3: CATSDSSGGANEQFF; DNA: TGTGCCACCAGTGATTCTAGCGGGGGGGCCAATGAGCAGTTCTTC
J: TRBJ2-6; size: .; V: TRBV4-2; D: TRBD2; CDR3: CASSHGGRVSPSGANVLTF; DNA: TGTGCCAGCAGCCACGGCGGGAGAGTTAGCCCCTCTGGGGCCAACGTCCTGACTTTC
J: TRBJ1-2; size: .; V: TRBV15; D: .; CDR3: CATSRGGLQRNYGYTF; DNA: TGTGCCACCAGCAGAGGGGGTCTTCAGAGGAACTATGGCTACACCTTC
J: TRBJ2-2; size: .; V: TRBV18; D: .; CDR3: CASSPTGLNGELFF; DNA: TGTGCCAGCTCACCGACAGGTTTAAACGGGGAGCTGTTTTTT
J: TRBJ2-7; size: once; V: TRBV7-2; D: TRBD2; CDR3: CASTGREGLAYEQYF; DNA: TGTGCCAGCACCGGAAGGGAGGGACTAGCCTACGAGCAGTACTTC
J: TRBJ2-6; size: .; V: TRBV27; D: TRBD1; CDR3: CASSFGQGSGANVLTF; DNA: TGTGCCAGCAGTTTCGGACAGGGTTCTGGGGCCAACGTCCTGACTTTC
J: TRBJ1-5; size: once; V: TRBV2; D: .; CDR3: CASRKDNQPQHF; DNA: TGTGCCAGCAGGAAGGACAATCAGCCCCAGCATTTT
J: TRBJ2-1; size: .; V: TRBV21-1; D: .; CDR3: CASSKGGTDDSYNEQFF; DNA: TGTGCCAGCAGCAAAGGGGGGACGGATGACTCTTACAATGAGCAGTTCTTC
J: TRBJ1-1; size: .; V: TRBV28; D: .; CDR3: CASSPPLGEAFF; DNA: TGTGCCAGCAGTCCCCCACTAGGTGAAGCTTTCTTT
J: TRBJ2-3; size: .; V: TRBV5-8; D: .; CDR3: CASSPQRTDTQYF; DNA: TGTGCCAGCAGCCCGCAAAGAACAGATACGCAGTATTTT
J: TRBJ2-2; size: .; V: TRBV18; D: .; CDR3: CASSPDYANTGELFF; DNA: TGTGCCAGCTCACCCGACTACGCGAACACCGGGGAGCTGTTTTTT
J: TRBJ1-5; size: .; V: TRBV4-1; D: .; CDR3: CASSHPGAGKDQPQHF; DNA: TGCGCCAGCAGCCACCCTGGGGCAGGGAAGGATCAGCCCCAGCATTTT
J: TRBJ2-7; size: .; V: TRBV11-2; D: TRBD1; CDR3: CASSSYRGQGYEQYF; DNA: TGTGCCAGCAGCTCTTACCGGGGACAGGGCTACGAGCAGTACTTC
J: TRBJ2-2; size: .; V: TRBV2; D: .; CDR3: CARQGQPNTGELFF; DNA: TGTGCCAGACAAGGACAGCCGAACACCGGGGAGCTGTTTTTT
J: TRBJ1-2; size: few; V: TRBV29-1; D: .; CDR3: CSVTPGLFYGYTF; DNA: TGCAGCGTTACCCCGGGACTCTTCTATGGCTACACCTTC
J: TRBJ2-3; size: .; V: TRBV7-8; D: .; CDR3: CASSPGYGGGTDTQYF; DNA: TGTGCCAGCAGCCCCGGGTACGGCGGGGGCACAGATACGCAGTATTTT
J: TRBJ2-3; size: .; V: TRBV10-2; D: .; CDR3: CASSDQGRGVSTDTQYF; DNA: TGCGCCAGCAGTGATCAGGGTCGGGGCGTTAGCACAGATACGCAGTATTTT
J: TRBJ1-2; size: .; V: TRBV27; D: .; CDR3: CASSYSGPKTGYTF; DNA: TGTGCCAGCAGTTATTCCGGGCCAAAGACAGGCTACACCTTC
J: TRBJ1-2; size: .; V: TRBV6-5; D: .; CDR3: CASSPWTDLLYTF; DNA: TGTGCCAGCAGTCCCTGGACAGATTTGCTCTACACCTTC
J: TRBJ2-1; size: .; V: TRBV11-3; D: TRBD2; CDR3: CASSFGPRGLAVPVSFF; DNA: TGTGCCAGCAGCTTTGGGCCTAGGGGACTAGCGGTCCCCGTTTCGTTCTTC
J: TRBJ2-5; size: .; V: TRBV11-2; D: .; CDR3: CASSLDWGRGETQYF; DNA: TGTGCCAGCAGCTTAGATTGGGGTCGCGGGGAGACCCAGTACTTC
J: TRBJ2-3; size: .; V: TRBV7-9; D: .; CDR3: CASSFIAFGPGADTQYF; DNA: TGTGCCAGCAGCTTCATAGCGTTCGGACCGGGGGCAGATACGCAGTATTTT
J: TRBJ1-1; size: .; V: TRBV5-4; D: .; CDR3: CASSVKTDEAFF; DNA: TGTGCCAGCAGCGTAAAGACAGATGAAGCTTTCTTT
J: TRBJ2-1; size: .; V: TRBV6-5; D: TRBD2; CDR3: CASIGLAGGLNEQFF; DNA: TGTGCCAGCATCGGCCTGGCGGGGGGGCTTAATGAGCAGTTCTTC
J: TRBJ2-5; size: .; V: TRBV4-3; D: .; CDR3: CASSHTHMAQETQYF; DNA: TGCGCCAGCAGCCACACCCACATGGCACAAGAGACCCAGTACTTC
J: TRBJ2-3; size: once; V: TRBV5-1; D: TRBD2; CDR3: CASSPLVAGSTDTQYF; DNA: TGCGCCAGCAGCCCCCTTGTAGCGGGGAGCACAGATACGCAGTATTTT
J: TRBJ2-7; size: .; V: TRBV14; D: TRBD2; CDR3: CASSLINPTAGEGQYF; DNA: TGTGCCAGCAGTCTTATTAATCCTACGGCGGGAGAAGGGCAGTACTTC
J: TRBJ1-1; size: .; V: TRBV2; D: .; CDR3: CASSEFRVLKAFF; DNA: TGTGCCAGCAGCGAATTCAGGGTTCTGAAAGCTTTCTTT
J: TRBJ2-2; size: .; V: TRBV9; D: TRBD2; CDR3: CASSATSGEITGELFF; DNA: TGTGCCAGCAGCGCGACTAGCGGGGAGATCACCGGGGAGCTGTTTTTT
J: TRBJ2-1; size: .; V: TRBV19; D: TRBD2; CDR3: CASSPPPQRGDYNEQFF; DNA: TGTGCCAGCTCACCCCCCCCTCAGCGGGGGGACTACAATGAGCAGTTCTTC
J: TRBJ1-2; size: .; V: TRBV3-1/TRBV3-2; D: TRBD1; CDR3: CASSLGQGLGGYTF; DNA: TGTGCCAGCAGCCTGGGACAGGGGTTGGGCGGCTACACCTTC
J: TRBJ2-3; size: .; V: TRBV7-9; D: TRBD1; CDR3: CASSLVGGKFPWTDTQYF; DNA: TGTGCCAGCAGCTTAGTAGGGGGCAAGTTCCCGTGGACAGATACGCAGTATTTT
J: TRBJ1-5; size: .; V: TRBV4-2; D: .; CDR3: CASSQDPRGAGNLGPQHF; DNA: TGTGCCAGCAGCCAAGATCCTCGGGGCGCTGGGAACCTCGGGCCCCAGCATTTT
J: TRBJ1-1; size: .; V: TRBV5-8; D: .; CDR3: CASSRVAEAFF; DNA: TGTGCCAGCAGCCGGGTGGCCGAAGCTTTCTTT
J: TRBJ1-1; size: .; V: TRBV6-2/TRBV6-3; D: .; CDR3: CASSLAGTNTEAFF; DNA: TGTGCCAGCAGTCTCGCAGGGACGAACACTGAAGCTTTCTTT
J: TRBJ1-1; size: .; V: TRBV14; D: .; CDR3: CASSQDPMNTEAFF; DNA: TGTGCCAGCAGCCAAGACCCCATGAACACTGAAGCTTTCTTT
J: TRBJ1-1; size: .; V: TRBV4-1; D: TRBD1; CDR3: CASNRGTGYTEAFF; DNA: TGCGCCAGCAACCGCGGGACAGGGTACACTGAAGCTTTCTTT
J: TRBJ2-7; size: .; V: TRBV2; D: TRBD1; CDR3: CASAGQGYEQYF; DNA: TGTGCCAGCGCGGGACAGGGCTACGAGCAGTACTTC
J: TRBJ1-1; size: .; V: TRBV19; D: .; CDR3: CASSQVYTPAEAFF; DNA: TGTGCCAGTAGTCAGGTCTATACACCCGCTGAAGCTTTCTTT
J: TRBJ1-5; size: .; V: TRBV5-8; D: .; CDR3: CASSLLFAQPQHF; DNA: TGTGCCAGCAGCTTACTATTTGCCCAGCCCCAGCATTTT
J: TRBJ1-5; size: .; V: TRBV4-3; D: .; CDR3: CASSQFTGNQPQHF; DNA: TGCGCCAGCAGCCAATTTACAGGTAATCAGCCCCAGCATTTT
J: TRBJ1-2; size: .; V: TRBV7-9; D: .; CDR3: CASSFPAVNYGYTF; DNA: TGTGCCAGCAGCTTCCCCGCGGTTAACTATGGCTACACCTTC
J: TRBJ2-3; size: .; V: TRBV5-1; D: TRBD1; CDR3: CASSLAATGADTQYF; DNA: TGCGCCAGCAGCTTGGCTGCCACAGGGGCAGATACGCAGTATTTT
J: TRBJ1-1; size: .; V: TRBV5-4; D: .; CDR3: CASSPGSREVTEAFF; DNA: TGTGCCAGCAGCCCCGGCAGCCGCGAAGTGACTGAAGCTTTCTTT
J: TRBJ1-4; size: .; V: TRBV6-5; D: TRBD1; CDR3: CASSQQGATFLLFF; DNA: TGTGCCAGCAGCCAACAGGGGGCGACTTTTTTATTGTTTTTT
J: TRBJ2-1; size: .; V: TRBV30; D: TRBD2; CDR3: CAWSRGLAGHEQFF; DNA: TGTGCCTGGAGTCGAGGACTAGCGGGACATGAGCAGTTCTTC
J: TRBJ2-2; size: .; V: TRBV9; D: .; CDR3: CASSRWGQLNTGELFF; DNA: TGTGCCAGCAGCCGGTGGGGCCAATTGAACACCGGGGAGCTGTTTTTT
J: TRBJ2-5; size: .; V: TRBV2; D: .; CDR3: CASSGQETQYF; DNA: TGTGCCAGCAGTGGGCAGGAGACCCAGTACTTC
J: TRBJ2-1; size: .; V: TRBV5-1; D: .; CDR3: CASSFQGPSVDEQFF; DNA: TGCGCCAGCAGCTTCCAAGGACCGAGCGTCGATGAGCAGTTCTTC
J: TRBJ2-1; size: .; V: TRBV2; D: .; CDR3: CASSDNRDNEQFF; DNA: TGTGCCAGCAGTGATAACAGGGACAATGAGCAGTTCTTC
J: TRBJ1-1; size: once; V: TRBV11-2; D: .; CDR3: CASSWGRARANTEAFF; DNA: TGTGCCAGCAGCTGGGGCAGGGCTCGGGCGAACACTGAAGCTTTCTTT
J: TRBJ2-3; size: .; V: TRBV7-3; D: .; CDR3: CASSLTILATDTQYF; DNA: TGTGCCAGCAGCTTAACAATACTAGCAACAGATACGCAGTATTTT
J: TRBJ1-1; size: .; V: TRBV5-8; D: .; CDR3: CASSGGLRGTEAFF; DNA: TGTGCCAGCAGCGGGGGACTGCGGGGGACTGAAGCTTTCTTT
J: TRBJ1-1; size: once; V: TRBV29-1; D: .; CDR3: CSVERQSEAFF; DNA: TGCAGCGTTGAAAGACAGTCTGAGGCTTTCTTT
J: TRBJ1-2; size: once; V: TRBV5-6; D: TRBD1; CDR3: CASSWTGSYGYTF; DNA: TGTGCCAGCAGCTGGACAGGGAGCTATGGCTACACCTTC
J: TRBJ1-2; size: .; V: TRBV7-9; D: .; CDR3: CASSLGGNYGYTF; DNA: TGTGCCAGCAGCTTAGGAGGGAATTATGGCTACACCTTC
J: TRBJ2-1; size: few; V: TRBV10-2; D: .; CDR3: CASSEADEQFF; DNA: TGCGCCAGCAGTGAGGCAGATGAGCAGTTCTTC